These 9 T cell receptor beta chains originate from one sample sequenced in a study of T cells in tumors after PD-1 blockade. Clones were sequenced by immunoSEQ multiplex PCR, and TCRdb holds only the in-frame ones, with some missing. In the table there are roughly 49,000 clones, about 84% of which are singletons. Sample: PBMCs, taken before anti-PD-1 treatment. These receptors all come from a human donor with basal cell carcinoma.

The CDR3 DNA reads TGCGCCAGCAGGCTACAGGGGACAGGGGGCACTGAAGCTTTCTTT. This sequence encodes CASRLQGTGGTEAFF. The rearrangement joins TRBV5-1 to TRBJ1-1, with TRBD1 identical over 11 bases. V was pared by 5 bases and J by 4 bases, with 7 bases of the junction left unmatched. The CDR3 runs to 15 residues. Looked up from germline, CDR1 is SGHRS and CDR2 is YFSETQ.

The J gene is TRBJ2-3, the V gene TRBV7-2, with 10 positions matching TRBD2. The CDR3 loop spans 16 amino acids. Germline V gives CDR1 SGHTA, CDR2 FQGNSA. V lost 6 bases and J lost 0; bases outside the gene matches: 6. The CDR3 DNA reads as TGTGCCAGCAGGTGGAGCGGGGGGGCTAGCACAGATACGCAGTATTTT. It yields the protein CASRWSGGASTDTQYF.

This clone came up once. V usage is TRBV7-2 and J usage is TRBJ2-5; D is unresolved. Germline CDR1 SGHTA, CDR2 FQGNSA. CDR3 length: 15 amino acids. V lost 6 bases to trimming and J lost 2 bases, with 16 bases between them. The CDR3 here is CASSRRTGLQETQYF. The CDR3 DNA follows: TGTGCCAGCAGTCGCCGGACCGGTTTACAAGAGACCCAGTACTTC. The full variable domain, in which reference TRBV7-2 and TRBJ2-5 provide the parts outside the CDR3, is GAGVSQSPSNKVTEKGKDVELRCDPISGHTALYWYRQSLGQGLEFLIYFQGNSAPDKSGLPSDRFSAERTGGSVSTLTIQRTQQEDSAVYLCASSRRTGLQETQYFGPGTRLLVL.

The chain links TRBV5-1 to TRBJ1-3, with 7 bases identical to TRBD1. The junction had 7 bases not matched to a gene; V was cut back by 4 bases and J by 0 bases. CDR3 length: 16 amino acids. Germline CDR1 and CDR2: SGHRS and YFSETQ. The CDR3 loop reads CASSEAQGVSGNTIYF. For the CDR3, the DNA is TGCGCCAGCAGCGAAGCTCAGGGGGTCTCTGGAAACACCATATATTTT. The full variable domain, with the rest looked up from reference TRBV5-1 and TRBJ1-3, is KAGVTQTPRYLIKTRGQQVTLSCSPISGHRSVSWYQQTPGQGLQFLFEYFSETQRNKGNFPGRFSGRQFSNSRSEMNVSTLELGDSALYLCASSEAQGVSGNTIYFGEGSWLTVV.

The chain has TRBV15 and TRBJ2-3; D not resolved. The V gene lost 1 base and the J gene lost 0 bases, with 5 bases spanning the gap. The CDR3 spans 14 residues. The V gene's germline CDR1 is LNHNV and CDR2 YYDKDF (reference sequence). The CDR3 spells CATSRGTSTDTQYF. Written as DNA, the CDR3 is TGTGCCACCAGCAGAGGAACTAGCACAGATACGCAGTATTTT. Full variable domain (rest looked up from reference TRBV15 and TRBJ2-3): DAMVIQNPRYQVTQFGKPVTLSCSQTLNHNVMYWYQQKSSQAPKLLFHYYDKDFNNEADTPDNFQSRRPNTSFCFLDIRSPGLGDTAMYLCATSRGTSTDTQYFGPGTRLTVL.

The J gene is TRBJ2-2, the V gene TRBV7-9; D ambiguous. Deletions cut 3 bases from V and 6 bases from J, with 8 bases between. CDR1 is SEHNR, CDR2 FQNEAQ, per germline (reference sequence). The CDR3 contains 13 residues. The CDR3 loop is CASSFSKAGELFF. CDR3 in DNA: TGTGCCAGCAGCTTTAGTAAGGCCGGGGAGCTGTTTTTT.

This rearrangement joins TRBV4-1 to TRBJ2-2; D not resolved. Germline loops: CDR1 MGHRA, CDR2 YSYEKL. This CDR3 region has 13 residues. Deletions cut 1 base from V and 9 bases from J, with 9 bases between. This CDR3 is CASSQAAARELFF. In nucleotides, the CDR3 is TGCGCCAGCAGCCAAGCGGCAGCCCGGGAGCTGTTTTTT.

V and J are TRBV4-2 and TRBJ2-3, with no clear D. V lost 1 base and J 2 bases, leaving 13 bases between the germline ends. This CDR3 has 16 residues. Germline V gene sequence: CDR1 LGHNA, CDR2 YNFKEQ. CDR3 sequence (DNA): TGTGCCAGCAGCCAAGTGGCCTCTCCCCCCACAGATACGCAGTATTTT. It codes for CASSQVASPPTDTQYF.

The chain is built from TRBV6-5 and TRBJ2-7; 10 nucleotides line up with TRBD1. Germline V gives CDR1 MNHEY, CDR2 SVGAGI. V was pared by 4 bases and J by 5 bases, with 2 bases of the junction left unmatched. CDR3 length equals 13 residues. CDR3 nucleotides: TGTGCCAGCAGTTCGACAGGGGGCCACGAGCAGTACTTC. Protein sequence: CASSSTGGHEQYF.